This record concerns one TCR beta chain sequence. The CDR3 is 15 amino acids. Germline CDR1 and CDR2: ENHRY and SYGVKD. Trimming left V 6 bases short and J 6 bases short, with 17 bases between. The data belong to a study of OX40 agonist ivuxolimab in advanced cancers. The overall study: Melanoma, hepatocellular carcinoma, head and neck or renal cell cancer occurred in dose-escalation patients. Previous treatment with anti-PD-1, anti-PD-L1 or anti-CTLA-4 therapy was allowed; under 50% had received some.

Clones were sequenced by immunoSEQ multiplex PCR, and TCRdb holds only the in-frame ones, with some missing. The table includes about 42,000 clones, approximately 90% detected once. The sequence was obtained from an adult with an advanced solid tumor such as melanoma, head and neck, liver or kidney cancer. The chain links TRBV10-3 to TRBJ2-2; D gene ambiguous. Sequencing was performed on CD4+ or CD8+ T cells sorted from blood, taken in a trial of the OX40 agonist ivuxolimab. CDR3 DNA: TGTGCCATCAGCCCCGAAGGCCCAGGTGCCGGGGAGCTGTTTTTT. It encodes CAISPEGPGAGELFF.